This TCR beta chain originates from a study of blood T cell repertoires in COVID-19. As for the study in general: Material from acute and convalescent COVID-19 was sourced from the United States, Italy and Spain. Sample material is recorded as cDNA or gDNA derived from T cells, B-cell-depleted T cells, or PBMCs.

In the original processing: Amplification of reference gene primers provided the estimated nucleated cell counts. Assay used: immunoSEQ multiplex PCR; TCRdb lists only in-frame clones, some missing. That table supplies the V and J calls and clone size; D and trimming were determined from the DNA. The table has 90,000 to 150,000 clones, roughly four fifths seen once. Specimen: peripheral blood. The sequence was obtained from a man aged 45-60 years with acute or convalescent COVID-19.

CDR3 DNA: TGTGCCAGCAGCTCCCTTCGGGACAGTAGCCGCTATGGCTACACCTTC. It specifies CASSSLRDSSRYGYTF. The V gene is TRBV11-2, the J gene TRBJ1-2, with 7 positions matching TRBD1. With 4 bases clipped from V and 4 bases from J, the junction kept 12 bases outside the gene matches. The CDR3 runs to 16 residues. Germline-derived CDR1 and CDR2 are SGHAT and FQNNGV.